This T cell receptor beta chain originates from a study of identical twins. General study results and limits: Zero-insertion analyses might be partly confounded by invariant T cells like MAIT and iNKT.

V dropped 2 bases and J dropped 0; count of bases not matched to a gene: 6. Germline lookup yields CDR1 DFQATT and CDR2 SNEGSKA (reference sequence). This CDR3 is built from 17 residues. Using its own MiXCR run on the 5' RACE reads, TCRdb lists one record per CDR3 protein. This table holds hundreds of thousands of distinct CDR3 sequences, roughly 18% found once. This clonotype occurred a few times. Its antigen is still unknown. Separately, the same data were catalogued under a study of T cells expressing NK-cell markers. That report notes: The TCR beta repertoires were obtained from sorted CD3+CD56+NKG2C+, CD3+CD56+NKG2C- and CD3+CD56-NKG2C+ T cells. Each of 6 or 7 donors carried dominant NKG2C+ clonotypes accounting for roughly 1.0-7.0% of CD8+ T cells. A handful of donors showed these clonotypes also leading the CD3+CD56-NKG2C+ fraction.

Sequenced material: PBMCs. The receptor was derived from a woman aged 18-29 years in good health. The chain carries TRBV20-1 and TRBJ2-2; 10 nucleotides line up with TRBD2. The CDR3 DNA is TGCAGTGCTAGACCTTTCCTAGCGGGAGCGAACACCGGGGAGCTGTTTTTT. This sequence encodes CSARPFLAGANTGELFF.